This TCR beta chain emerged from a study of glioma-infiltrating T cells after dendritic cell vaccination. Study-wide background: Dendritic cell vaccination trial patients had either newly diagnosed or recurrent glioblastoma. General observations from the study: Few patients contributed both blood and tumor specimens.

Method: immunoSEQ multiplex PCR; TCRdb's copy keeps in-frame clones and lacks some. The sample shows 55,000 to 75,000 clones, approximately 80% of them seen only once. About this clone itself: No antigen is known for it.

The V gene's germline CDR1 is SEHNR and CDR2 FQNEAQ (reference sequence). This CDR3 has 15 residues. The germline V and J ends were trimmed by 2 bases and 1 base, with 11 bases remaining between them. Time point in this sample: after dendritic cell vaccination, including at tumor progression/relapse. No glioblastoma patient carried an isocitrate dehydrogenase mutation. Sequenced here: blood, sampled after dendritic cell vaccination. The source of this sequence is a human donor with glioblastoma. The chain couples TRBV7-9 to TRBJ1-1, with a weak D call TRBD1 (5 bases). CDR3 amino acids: CASSLRFRANTEAFF. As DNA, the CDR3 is TGTGCCAGCAGCTTACGGTTCAGGGCGAACACTGAAGCTTTCTTT.